These T cell receptor beta chains were read from a single sample in a study of blood T cells in healthy people across ages. TCRdb re-called the 5' RACE reads through MiXCR, storing one row per CDR3 protein. The sample holds about 1.5 million distinct CDR3 sequences, approximately 42% seen once. The sample comprised blood. All receptors derive from a woman aged 18-30 years in good health. The CDR3 runs from the conserved cysteine through the conserved F or W. The D gene is left open where the match is weak. Clone size is shown for a subset of rows, as once, few, many or a class of expanded clone.

>NA|TRBJ2-5|TRBD2|TRBV27
TGTGCCAGCAGCCCTCAAGCGAGCGGGAGTCTGGAGACCCAGTACTTC
CASSPQASGSLETQYF
>once|TRBJ2-7|NA|TRBV29-1
TGCAGCGTTGCCCCACGGTTCGACGAGCAGTACTTC
CSVAPRFDEQYF
>NA|TRBJ2-7|NA|TRBV7-2
TGTGCCAGCAGCTTAAAGTTGAGCGGTCCCTACGAGCAGTACTTC
CASSLKLSGPYEQYF
>few|TRBJ2-5|NA|TRBV7-6
TGTGCCAGCAGCTTAGAAACCGGGTGGTTAGAGACCCAGTACTTC
CASSLETGWLETQYF
>NA|TRBJ2-7|TRBD1|TRBV4-1
TGCGCCAGCAGCGAGGGACAGAAACTGTACGAGCAGTACTTC
CASSEGQKLYEQYF
>NA|TRBJ1-2|NA|TRBV4-1
TGCGCCAGCAGCGGGACCGAGACAGGCGGCTATGGCTACACCTTC
CASSGTETGGYGYTF
>NA|TRBJ1-1|NA|TRBV6-1
TGTGCCAGCAGTGCGGGGGGCAGGGACACTGAAGCTTTCTTT
CASSAGGRDTEAFF
>NA|TRBJ2-7|NA|TRBV5-5
TGTGCCAGCGAAGAATACGAGCAGTACTTC
CASEEYEQYF
>NA|TRBJ2-3|TRBD2|TRBV11-2
TGTGCCAGCAGCTTAGGTGGGGGGGGAGGGGATACGCAGTATTTT
CASSLGGGGGDTQYF
>NA|TRBJ2-5|NA|TRBV6-6
TGTGCCAGCAGTTATCTGGACCAAGAGACCCAGTACTTC
CASSYLDQETQYF
>few|TRBJ2-7|TRBD1|TRBV13
TGTGCCAGCAGCTGTAAACCAAGACAGGGCCCCTACGAGCAGTACTTC
CASSCKPRQGPYEQYF
>many|TRBJ2-3|NA|TRBV4-1
TGCGCCAGCAGGGAAGTAGACAGCCTCTACCTCACAGATACGCAGTATTTT
CASREVDSLYLTDTQYF
>NA|TRBJ1-5|NA|TRBV29-1
TGCAGCGTCGGGGACAACAATCAGCCCCAGCATTTT
CSVGDNNQPQHF
>NA|TRBJ1-5|NA|TRBV6-6
TGTGCCAGCACCGGGAGGTATAGCAATCAGCCCCAGCATTTT
CASTGRYSNQPQHF
>NA|TRBJ1-4|NA|TRBV25-1
TGTGCCAGCAGTGAATTCCCAAATGAAAAACTGTTTTTT
CASSEFPNEKLFF
>few|TRBJ2-3|TRBD2|TRBV11-2
TGTGCCAGCAGCTCAGAAGGGAGGGGCCGGACAGATACGCAGTATTTT
CASSSEGRGRTDTQYF
>NA|TRBJ1-1|NA|TRBV29-1
TGCAGCGCCTATATGAACACTGAAGCTTTCTTT
CSAYMNTEAFF